One and the same sample provided the 11 T cell receptor beta chains below, sequenced in a study of T cells after yellow fever vaccination. TCRdb reanalysed the 5' RACE reads using MiXCR and keeps one entry per CDR3 protein. Of fewer than 650,000 distinct CDR3 sequences listed, just over 20% are singletons. Sequenced here: PBMCs, sampled roughly 20 days after the first yellow fever vaccination. The receptors were gathered from a man aged 18 to 30 who received the YFV17D yellow fever vaccine.

The chain joins TRBV9 to TRBJ2-5; 8 positions agree with TRBD1. In germline, CDR1 is SGDLS, CDR2 YYNGEE. V shed 5 bases, J shed 4 bases, and the junction held 10 bases outside the gene matches. CDR3 size: 15 residues. CDR3 in amino acids: CASSGPNRGVETQYF. Here the CDR3 DNA reads TGTGCCAGCAGTGGTCCCAACAGGGGGGTAGAGACCCAGTACTTC.

This sequence joins TRBV18 and TRBJ2-5; tentatively, D is TRBD1 or TRBD2 (5 bases each). Germline V gene data show CDR1 as KGHSH and CDR2 as LQKENI. This CDR3 contains 15 residues. V was trimmed by 1 base and J by 1 base, leaving 10 bases between them. The CDR3 loop reads CASSPRWGFQETQYF. The CDR3 DNA is TGTGCCAGCTCACCACGATGGGGGTTCCAAGAGACCCAGTACTTC.

The CDR3 sequence is CASSLEGRGGFF. CDR3 bases: TGTGCCAGCAGCTTAGAAGGCAGGGGTGGGTTCTTC. The chain has TRBV7-9 and TRBJ2-1; maybe TRBD1 (6 bases). Germline V lookup: CDR1 SEHNR, CDR2 FQNEAQ (reference sequence). This CDR3 contains 12 residues. V dropped 1 base and J dropped 15 bases, with 13 bases sitting between them.

V gene TRBV20-1 combines with J gene TRBJ2-1; D not resolved. Trimming took off 6 bases at V and 8 bases at J, with 20 bases between the two ends. CDR1 is DFQATT and CDR2 is SNEGSKA in the germline V gene (reference sequence). The CDR3 is made up of 14 amino acids. CDR3 coding DNA: TGCAGTGCAACCCGGATTCCGGGTAGGGATGAGCAGTTCTTC. This sequence encodes CSATRIPGRDEQFF.

This clonotype was picked up a small number of times. V and J are TRBV7-2 and TRBJ2-3; the match to TRBD2 covers 7 bases. The CDR3 extends over 16 amino acids. The germline V gene encodes CDR1 SGHTA and CDR2 FQGNSA. J gave up 4 bases and V 4 bases, and 11 bases lay outside the gene matches. In DNA, the CDR3 is TGTGCCAGCAGCTCACGACTAGCTTTGGCCCCAGATACGCAGTATTTT. Amino acids: CASSSRLALAPDTQYF.

The chain combines TRBV20-1 with TRBJ2-1, with TRBD1 identical over 8 bases. CDR1 is DFQATT, CDR2 SNEGSKA, per germline (reference sequence). The CDR3 loop spans 13 amino acids. J gave up 6 bases and V 0 bases, and 1 base lay outside the gene matches. For the CDR3, the DNA is TGCAGTGCTAGAGATACAGGGGGCAATGAGCAGTTCTTC. Translating it yields CSARDTGGNEQFF.

The J gene is TRBJ2-7, the V gene TRBV5-4; 11 nucleotides agree with TRBD2. The V segment lost 0 bases and the J segment 6 bases; nucleotides outside the gene matches: 5. The germline V gene encodes CDR1 SGHNT and CDR2 YYREEE (reference sequence). The CDR3 totals 15 residues. The CDR3 sequence: CASSLDFLAGGEQYF. Written as DNA, the CDR3 is TGTGCCAGCAGCTTGGATTTTCTAGCGGGGGGCGAGCAGTACTTC.

CDR3 sequence reads: CASSQLRGNTQRTQYF. In DNA form, the CDR3 reads TGTGCCAGCAGCCAATTGCGGGGGAATACACAGAGGACGCAGTATTTT. The J gene is TRBJ2-3, the V gene TRBV3-1; 7 nucleotides agree with TRBD2. The CDR3 loop spans 16 amino acids. Germline CDR1 and CDR2: LGHDT and YNNKEL (reference sequence). The ends lost 2 bases at V and 9 bases at J; junction bases unmatched: 14.

The CDR3 loop is CASSIHLNTEAFF. The DNA of the CDR3 is TGTGCCAGTAGTATCCACCTTAACACTGAAGCTTTCTTT. The chain is built from TRBV19 and TRBJ1-1; D uncertain. Germline V gene sequence: CDR1 LNHDA, CDR2 SQIVND (reference sequence). The CDR3 runs to 13 residues. V was cut by 3 bases and J by 2 bases, with 7 bases left in between. Filled out from reference TRBV19 and TRBJ1-1, the complete variable domain reads DGGITQSPKYLFRKEGQNVTLSCEQNLNHDAMYWYRQDPGQGLRLIYYSQIVNDFQKGDIAEGYSVSREKKESFPLTVTSAQKNPTAFYLCASSIHLNTEAFFGQGTRLTVV.

Only a few counts were recorded for this clonotype. The chain carries TRBV6-5 and TRBJ2-5; D not resolved. With 0 bases removed from V and 5 bases from J, the gap between germline ends came to 13 bases. CDR3 size: 15 residues. Per the germline V gene, CDR1 is MNHEY and CDR2 is SVGAGI. This CDR3 is CASSYSVQRPETQYF. DNA of the CDR3: TGTGCCAGCAGTTACTCAGTACAGCGCCCGGAGACCCAGTACTTC.

V and J are TRBV25-1 and TRBJ2-5; no reliable D call. The CDR3 sequence is 13 residues long. CDR1 and CDR2 from the germline V gene are MGHDK and SYGVNS. V lost 8 bases to trimming and J lost 5 bases, with 15 bases between them. The DNA of the CDR3 is TGTGCCAGCCTAAGTGGGCCCGCGGAGACCCAGTACTTC. Encoded protein: CASLSGPAETQYF.